This TCR beta chain originates from a study of T cell repertoires in cytomegalovirus infection. TCRdb ran MiXCR on the reads and lists one entry per CDR3 protein. The sample contains roughly 150,000 distinct CDR3 sequences, about 32% of which appear only once. A remark on this clonotype: What it recognizes is unknown.

The germline V and J ends were trimmed by 2 bases and 6 bases, with 9 bases remaining between them. Germline loops: CDR1 MNHEY, CDR2 SMNVEV (reference sequence). The CDR3 totals 13 residues. General study results and limits: The cumulative frequency of public TCR beta families distinguished individuals who carried CMV together with the relevant HLA. Predominance within the ex vivo response was attributable to HLA-C-restricted CMV-specific TCR beta clonotypes.

This chain links TRBV27 with TRBJ2-3; the D is unclear. The receptor's source is a human donor in good health (CMV status not recorded). Some clones in this sample may be carry-over from other donors' samples. This specimen was CD8+ T cells from cultured PBMCs, taken from culture after CMV antigen stimulation. As DNA, the CDR3 is TGTGCCAGCAGTTTACGAGGATTCGATACGCAGTATTTT. Protein product: CASSLRGFDTQYF.